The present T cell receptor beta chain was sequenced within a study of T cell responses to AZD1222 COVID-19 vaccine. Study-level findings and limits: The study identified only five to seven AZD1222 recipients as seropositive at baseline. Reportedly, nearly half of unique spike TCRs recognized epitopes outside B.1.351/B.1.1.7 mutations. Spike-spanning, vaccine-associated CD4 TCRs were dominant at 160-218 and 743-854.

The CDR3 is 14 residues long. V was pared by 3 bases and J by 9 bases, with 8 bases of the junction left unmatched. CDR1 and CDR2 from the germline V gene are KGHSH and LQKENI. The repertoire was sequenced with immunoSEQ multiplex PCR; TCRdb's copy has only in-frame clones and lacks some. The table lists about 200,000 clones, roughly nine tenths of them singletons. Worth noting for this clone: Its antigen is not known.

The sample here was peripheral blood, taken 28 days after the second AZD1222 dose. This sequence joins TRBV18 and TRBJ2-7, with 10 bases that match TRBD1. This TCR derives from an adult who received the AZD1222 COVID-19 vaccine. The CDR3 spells CASSPRGQGDAQYF. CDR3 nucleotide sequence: TGTGCCAGCTCACCTCGTGGACAGGGGGACGCGCAGTACTTC.